This TCR beta chain comes out of a study of OX40 agonist ivuxolimab in advanced cancers. Overall study context: The study gave patients intravenous ivuxolimab at 0.01 to 10 mg/kg every 2 weeks.

As to this clone: What it binds is unknown.

Overall study results and limits: Among patients with partial responses at 0.1-3.0 mg/kg, clonal expansion was among the lowest.

Sequenced by immunoSEQ multiplex PCR; TCRdb stores in-frame clones only, minus some. The sample contains some 40,000 clones, approximately 90% of which appear only once. The CDR3 sequence is 16 residues long. Germline V gene lookup returns CDR1 MDHEN and CDR2 SYDVKM. V was trimmed by 5 bases and J by 5 bases, leaving 18 bases between them. The chain has TRBV28 and TRBJ2-2, with D possibly matching TRBD2 (5 bases). The sequenced sample was CD4+ or CD8+ T cells sorted from blood, obtained in a trial of the OX40 agonist ivuxolimab. This clonotype was sampled from an adult with an advanced solid tumor such as melanoma, head and neck, liver or kidney cancer. CDR3 bases: TGTGCCAGCAGTCGCTTGGAGGAAATAAAGACCGGGGAGCTGTTTTTT. This sequence encodes CASSRLEEIKTGELFF.